This T cell receptor (beta chain) was observed in a study of PD-L1 blockade in urothelial cancer. Study at large: Blood analysis took place 3 weeks (second dose) and 6 weeks after treatment start.

CDR1 and CDR2 (germline): MGHDK, SYGVNS. V trimming: 5 bases; J trimming: 2 bases; junction bases outside the gene matches: 4. This CDR3 region has 14 residues. Time point specified: peripheral blood 6 weeks after treatment start. Repertoires were generated with immunoSEQ multiplex PCR, while TCRdb's copy carries only in-frame clones and drops some. The table has some 110,000 clones, approximately 90% seen once. The sample in question was PBMCs, obtained around atezolizumab (anti-PD-L1) treatment. This TCR was recovered from a man aged 60 to 75 with urothelial cancer. V usage is TRBV25-1 and J usage is TRBJ2-7; 9 bases agree with TRBD2. Here the CDR3 DNA reads TGTGCCAGCAGTCCGACTAGCGGTCCCTACGAGCAGTACTTC. Amino acid sequence: CASSPTSGPYEQYF.